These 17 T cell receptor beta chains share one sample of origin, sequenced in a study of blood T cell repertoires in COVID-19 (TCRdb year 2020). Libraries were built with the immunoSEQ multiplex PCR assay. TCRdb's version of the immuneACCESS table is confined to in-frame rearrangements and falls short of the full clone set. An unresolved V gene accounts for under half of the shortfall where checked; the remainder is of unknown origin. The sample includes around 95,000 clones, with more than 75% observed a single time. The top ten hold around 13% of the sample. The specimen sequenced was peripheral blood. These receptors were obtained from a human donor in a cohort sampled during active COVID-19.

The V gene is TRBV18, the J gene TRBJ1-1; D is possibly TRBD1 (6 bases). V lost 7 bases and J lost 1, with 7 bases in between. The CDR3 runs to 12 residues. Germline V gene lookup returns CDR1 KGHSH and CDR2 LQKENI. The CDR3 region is CASLGQNTEAFF. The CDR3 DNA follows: TGTGCCAGCTTGGGACAGAACACTGAAGCTTTCTTT.

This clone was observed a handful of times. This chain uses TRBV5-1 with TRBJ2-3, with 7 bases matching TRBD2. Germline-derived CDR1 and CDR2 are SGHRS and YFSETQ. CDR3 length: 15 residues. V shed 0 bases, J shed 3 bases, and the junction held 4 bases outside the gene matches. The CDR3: CASSLDGLGTDTQYF. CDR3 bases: TGCGCCAGCAGCTTGGATGGACTAGGGACAGATACGCAGTATTTT.

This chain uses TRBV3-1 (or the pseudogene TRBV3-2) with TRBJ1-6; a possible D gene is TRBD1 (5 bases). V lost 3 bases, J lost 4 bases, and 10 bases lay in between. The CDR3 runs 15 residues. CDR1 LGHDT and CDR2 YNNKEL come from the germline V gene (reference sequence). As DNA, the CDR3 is TGTGCCAGCAGCCAGTCTGGGGGGTATAATTCACCCCTCCACTTT. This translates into CASSQSGGYNSPLHF.

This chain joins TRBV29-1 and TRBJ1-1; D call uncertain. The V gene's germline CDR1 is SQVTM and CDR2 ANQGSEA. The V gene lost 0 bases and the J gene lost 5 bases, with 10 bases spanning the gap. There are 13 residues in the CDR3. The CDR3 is CSVEDSRRTEAFF. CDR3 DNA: TGCAGCGTTGAAGATTCCAGGAGGACTGAAGCTTTCTTT.

CDR3 nucleotides: TGTGCCAGCAGCGTAGGAGGTCGATCACTAACACCCCTCCACTTT. It translates to CASSVGGRSLTPLHF. The rearrangement links TRBV9 to TRBJ1-6; D gene unclear. V lost 0 bases, J lost 11 bases, and 15 bases lay in between. This CDR3 is 15 amino acids long. Germline CDR1 and CDR2: SGDLS and YYNGEE.

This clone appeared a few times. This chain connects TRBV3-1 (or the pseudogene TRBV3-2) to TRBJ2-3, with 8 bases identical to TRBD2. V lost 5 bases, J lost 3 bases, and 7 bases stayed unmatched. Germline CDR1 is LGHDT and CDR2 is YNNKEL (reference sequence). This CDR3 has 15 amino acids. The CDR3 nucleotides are TGTGCCAGCAGCGAAGCGGGAGTTCGAACAGATACGCAGTATTTT. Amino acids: CASSEAGVRTDTQYF.

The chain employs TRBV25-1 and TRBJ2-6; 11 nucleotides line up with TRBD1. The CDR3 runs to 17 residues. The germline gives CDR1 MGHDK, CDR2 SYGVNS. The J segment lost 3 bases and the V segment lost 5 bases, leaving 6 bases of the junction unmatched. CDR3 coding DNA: TGTGCCAGCAGTACTGGACAGGGGGCTGGTGGGGCCAACGTCCTGACTTTC. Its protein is CASSTGQGAGGANVLTF.

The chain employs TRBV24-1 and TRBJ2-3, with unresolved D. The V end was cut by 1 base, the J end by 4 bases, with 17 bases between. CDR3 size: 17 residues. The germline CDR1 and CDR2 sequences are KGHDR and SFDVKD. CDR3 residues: CATSDFSQVINPDTQYF. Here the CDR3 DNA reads TGTGCCACCAGTGATTTTTCCCAGGTTATTAATCCAGATACGCAGTATTTT.

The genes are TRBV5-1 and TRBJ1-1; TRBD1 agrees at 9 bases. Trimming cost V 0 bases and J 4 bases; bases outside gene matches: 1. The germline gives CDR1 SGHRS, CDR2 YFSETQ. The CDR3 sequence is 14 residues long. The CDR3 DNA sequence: TGCGCCAGCAGCTTGGGGGACAGGGTCACTGAAGCTTTCTTT. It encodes CASSLGDRVTEAFF.

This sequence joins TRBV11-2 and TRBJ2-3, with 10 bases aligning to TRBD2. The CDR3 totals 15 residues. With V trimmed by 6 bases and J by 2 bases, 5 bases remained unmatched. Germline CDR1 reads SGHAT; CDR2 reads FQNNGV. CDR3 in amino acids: CASSSSGRVTDTQYF. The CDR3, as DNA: TGTGCCAGCAGTTCCAGCGGGAGGGTCACAGATACGCAGTATTTT.

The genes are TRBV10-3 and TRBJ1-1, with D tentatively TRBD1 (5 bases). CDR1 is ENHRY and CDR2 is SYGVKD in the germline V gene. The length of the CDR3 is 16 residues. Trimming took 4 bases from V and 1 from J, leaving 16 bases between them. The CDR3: CAISGTNRRENTEAFF. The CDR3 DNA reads TGTGCCATCAGTGGGACAAACAGGAGAGAGAACACTGAAGCTTTCTTT.

CDR3 DNA sequence: TGCGCCAGCAGCTTAAGCGGGAGGTTGTACGAGCAGTACTTC. This gives the protein CASSLSGRLYEQYF. The genes are TRBV5-1 and TRBJ2-7; 9 nucleotides match TRBD2. The CDR3 sequence is 14 residues long. Germline trimming cut 2 bases from V and 4 bases from J; bases unmatched to any gene: 4. Germline lookup yields CDR1 SGHRS and CDR2 YFSETQ.

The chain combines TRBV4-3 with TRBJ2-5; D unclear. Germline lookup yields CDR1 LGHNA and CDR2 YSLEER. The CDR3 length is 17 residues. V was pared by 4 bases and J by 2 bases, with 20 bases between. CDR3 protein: CASSRGLVGAGQETQYF. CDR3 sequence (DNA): TGCGCCAGCAGCCGTGGGCTTGTGGGCGCAGGTCAAGAGACCCAGTACTTC.

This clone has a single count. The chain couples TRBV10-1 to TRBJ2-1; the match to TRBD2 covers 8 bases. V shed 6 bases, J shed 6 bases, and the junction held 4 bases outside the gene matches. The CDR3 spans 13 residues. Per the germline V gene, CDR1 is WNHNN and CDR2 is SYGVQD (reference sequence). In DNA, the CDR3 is TGCGCCAGCAGCAGCGGGGGAGTCAATGAGCAGTTCTTC. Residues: CASSSGGVNEQFF.

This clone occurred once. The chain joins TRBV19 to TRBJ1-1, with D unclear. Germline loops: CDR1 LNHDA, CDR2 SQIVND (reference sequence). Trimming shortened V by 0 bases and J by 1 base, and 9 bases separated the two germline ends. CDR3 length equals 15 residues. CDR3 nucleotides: TGTGCCAGTAGTATAGATCTCCGGGGGAACACTGAAGCTTTCTTT. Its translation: CASSIDLRGNTEAFF.

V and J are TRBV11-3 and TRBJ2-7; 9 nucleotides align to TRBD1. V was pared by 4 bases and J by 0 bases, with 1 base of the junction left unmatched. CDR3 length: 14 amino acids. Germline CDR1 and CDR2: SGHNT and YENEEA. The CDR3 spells CASSSGQGSYEQYF. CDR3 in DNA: TGTGCCAGCAGCTCGGGACAGGGCTCCTACGAGCAGTACTTC.

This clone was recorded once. CDR3 coding DNA: TGTGCCAGCAGTCTGGACAGGCCAAACACCGGGGAGCTGTTTTTT. Translating it yields CASSLDRPNTGELFF. The V gene is TRBV6-2 or TRBV6-3, the J gene TRBJ2-2; 7 bases match TRBD1. Per germline, CDR1 MNHEY and CDR2 SVGEGT. This CDR3 region has 15 residues. The V gene end was trimmed by 5 bases and the J gene end by 2 bases; junction bases not matched to a gene: 5.